These 13 T cell receptor beta chains came from one sample sequenced in a study of cytomegalovirus exposure and HLA in healthy donors. Produced via immunoSEQ multiplex PCR; TCRdb's table is partial and in-frame only. The profile shows under 400,000 clones, 86% of them singletons. The specimen was PBMCs. The receptors here all came from a woman aged 18-29 years in good health and CMV-seronegative.

This chain uses TRBV28 with TRBJ1-5; D may be TRBD1 (5 bases). The germline V gene has CDR1 MDHEN and CDR2 SYDVKM. V lost 1 base and J lost 6, with 10 bases in between. The CDR3 length is 14 residues. Here the CDR3 reads CASSLSGGSQPQHF. CDR3 nucleotide sequence: TGTGCCAGCAGTTTATCGGGGGGGAGTCAGCCCCAGCATTTT.

The V call is TRBV9, the J call TRBJ2-2, with D possibly TRBD2 on 6 matching bases. From germline, CDR1 is SGDLS and CDR2 YYNGEE. The CDR3 spans 15 residues. The V end was cut by 4 bases, the J end by 1 base, with 11 bases between. The CDR3 bases are TGTGCCAGCAGCCGGGAAGCGGGGAACACCGGGGAGCTGTTTTTT. It specifies CASSREAGNTGELFF.

J is TRBJ1-1 and V is TRBV2, with D perhaps TRBD1 (5 bases). CDR1 is SNHLY, CDR2 FYNNEI, per germline. The CDR3 is 16 amino acids. The V end was cut by 3 bases, the J end by 2 bases, with 16 bases between. The CDR3 is CASSDPAGARNTEAFF. The CDR3, as DNA: TGTGCCAGCAGTGACCCAGCTGGGGCCAGAAACACTGAAGCTTTCTTT. The full variable domain, completed using reference TRBV2 and TRBJ1-1, is EPEVTQTPSHQVTQMGQEVILRCVPISNHLYFYWYRQILGQKVEFLVSFYNNEISEKSEIFDDQFSVERPDGSNFTLKIRSTKLEDSAMYFCASSDPAGARNTEAFFGQGTRLTVV.

The rearrangement links TRBV6-1 to TRBJ2-3, with 7 bases fitting TRBD2. The CDR3 loop spans 14 amino acids. The junction had 3 bases not matched to a gene; V was cut back by 1 base and J by 5 bases. Germline CDR1 reads MNHNS; CDR2 reads SASEGT. This CDR3 reads CASSEGREIDTQYF. The DNA of the CDR3 is TGTGCCAGCAGTGAAGGGCGGGAGATAGATACGCAGTATTTT.

The chain employs TRBV28 and TRBJ2-3; 12 positions match TRBD2. The CDR3 totals 21 residues. V trimming: 4 bases; J trimming: 0 bases; junction bases outside the gene matches: 17. The germline gives CDR1 MDHEN, CDR2 SYDVKM. In DNA form, the CDR3 reads TGTGCCAGCAGTTCCCACAGACTAGCGGGGGCCTCAGCAACTAGCACAGATACGCAGTATTTT. It is translated as CASSSHRLAGASATSTDTQYF.

This chain uses TRBV2 with TRBJ1-5; the D gene is possibly TRBD1 (5 bases). CDR1 is SNHLY, CDR2 FYNNEI, per germline. V gave up 5 bases and J gave up 4 bases, with 12 bases separating them. The CDR3 is 14 residues long. The CDR3 DNA reads as TGTGCCAGCAGTAAACAGGTCGCTAATCAGCCCCAGCATTTT. It encodes CASSKQVANQPQHF.

This chain joins TRBV19 and TRBJ2-2, with TRBD1 matching over 8 bases. CDR1 is LNHDA, CDR2 SQIVND, per germline (reference sequence). V shed 6 bases and J 1 base; nucleotides not matched to a gene: 1. CDR3 length equals 14 residues. Written as DNA, the CDR3 is TGTGCCAGTAGAACAGGGGGGAACACCGGGGAGCTGTTTTTT. Protein: CASRTGGNTGELFF.

The genes are TRBV18 and TRBJ1-5; D is unresolved. V was shortened by 2 bases and J by 6 bases, with 11 bases between the two germline ends. CDR3 length equals 14 residues. Per germline, CDR1 KGHSH and CDR2 LQKENI. The CDR3 reads CASSPSPGGQPQHF. The CDR3 nucleotides are TGTGCCAGCTCACCATCCCCAGGTGGTCAGCCCCAGCATTTT.

In its sample, this clone was seen once. The V and J genes are TRBV5-6 and TRBJ2-3, with 8 bases that match TRBD2. V dropped 4 bases and J dropped 1; count of bases not matched to a gene: 5. There are 15 residues in the CDR3. Germline V lookup: CDR1 SGHDT, CDR2 YYEEEE. The CDR3 nucleotides are TGTGCCAGCAGCCAGAACGGGGGGGGCACAGATACGCAGTATTTT. Translation gives CASSQNGGGTDTQYF.

V is TRBV7-9 and J is TRBJ1-2, with 7 bases identical to TRBD1. After removal of 7 bases from V and 2 bases from J, the junction contained 16 bases not matched to a gene. This CDR3 region has 17 residues. Germline V CDR1 and CDR2: SEHNR, FQNEAQ (reference sequence). The CDR3 loop reads CASIDSTGTQENYGYTF. DNA of the CDR3: TGTGCCAGCATCGATTCGACAGGGACCCAGGAAAACTATGGCTACACCTTC.

This chain uses TRBV10-3 with TRBJ2-1, with D perhaps TRBD2 (6 bases). Trimming removed 8 bases at V and 7 bases at J, with 18 bases between. CDR1 and CDR2 from the germline V gene are ENHRY and SYGVKD. There are 14 residues in the CDR3. Here the CDR3 reads CAIGGSPTGNEQFF. In DNA form, the CDR3 reads TGTGCCATCGGGGGGAGTCCCACCGGGAATGAGCAGTTCTTC.

This clone was observed a single time. This chain uses TRBV7-9 with TRBJ2-6; 9 nucleotides match TRBD1. Germline loops: CDR1 SEHNR, CDR2 FQNEAQ (reference sequence). CDR3 length: 19 amino acids. V lost 3 bases and J lost 0; bases outside the gene matches: 9. CDR3 in DNA: TGTGCCAGCAGCTTGGGGACAGGGAGAAGGGGCTCTGGGGCCAACGTCCTGACTTTC. Protein: CASSLGTGRRGSGANVLTF. The whole variable domain, remainder taken from reference TRBV7-9 and TRBJ2-6, is DTGVSQNPRHKITKRGQNVTFRCDPISEHNRLYWYRQTLGQGPEFLTYFQNEAQLEKSRLLSDRFSAERPKGSFSTLEIQRTEQGDSAMYLCASSLGTGRRGSGANVLTFGAGSRLTVL.

The rearrangement links TRBV7-9 to TRBJ1-2, with D hard to call. CDR3 size: 12 residues. V dropped 3 bases and J dropped 4 bases, with 6 bases sitting between them. The germline CDR1 and CDR2 sequences are SEHNR and FQNEAQ (reference sequence). The CDR3, as DNA: TGTGCCAGCAGCTTTCAGTCCTATGGCTACACCTTC. Amino acid sequence: CASSFQSYGYTF.